This section outlines one TCR beta chain sequence together with its context. This sample was included in a study of T cell responses to AZD1222 COVID-19 vaccine. Study as a whole: Pooling was applied to second doses at about 4 or about 12 weeks.

This CDR3 is built from 13 residues. The V gene lost 6 bases and the J gene lost 7 bases, with 12 bases spanning the gap. The germline V gene encodes CDR1 MNHEY and CDR2 SVGAGI. Method: immunoSEQ multiplex PCR; TCRdb's copy keeps in-frame clones and lacks some. The data hold some 58,000 clones, with over 75% observed a single time. This chain uses TRBV6-5 with TRBJ1-4, with D possibly TRBD1 on 5 matching bases. The sequence was collected from an adult in good health. The sample consisted of peripheral blood, taken on day 0 of AZD1222 vaccination. CDR3 in DNA: TGTGCCAGCAGGCGGACATTTGGTGAAAAACTGTTTTTT. Residues: CASRRTFGEKLFF.